Listed here is a single T cell receptor beta chain. The sample belongs to a study of control samples from healthy donors and cancer patients. TCRdb's table, derived via immunoSEQ multiplex PCR, lists solely in-frame clones and lacks some. The sample records 150,000 or so clones, about 94% being singletons. CDR1 and CDR2 from the germline V gene are MNHEY and SMNVEV (reference sequence). CDR3 length equals 15 residues. With 6 bases removed from V and 0 bases from J, the gap between germline ends came to 11 bases. The V call is TRBV27, the J call TRBJ1-4; D is possibly TRBD1 (6 bases). This TCR was sampled from a man between 60 and 75 years old with colorectal cancer. Sequencing used PBMCs. This CDR3 is CASSKSGATNEKLFF. Here the CDR3 DNA reads TGTGCCAGCAGCAAATCAGGGGCAACTAATGAAAAACTGTTTTTT.